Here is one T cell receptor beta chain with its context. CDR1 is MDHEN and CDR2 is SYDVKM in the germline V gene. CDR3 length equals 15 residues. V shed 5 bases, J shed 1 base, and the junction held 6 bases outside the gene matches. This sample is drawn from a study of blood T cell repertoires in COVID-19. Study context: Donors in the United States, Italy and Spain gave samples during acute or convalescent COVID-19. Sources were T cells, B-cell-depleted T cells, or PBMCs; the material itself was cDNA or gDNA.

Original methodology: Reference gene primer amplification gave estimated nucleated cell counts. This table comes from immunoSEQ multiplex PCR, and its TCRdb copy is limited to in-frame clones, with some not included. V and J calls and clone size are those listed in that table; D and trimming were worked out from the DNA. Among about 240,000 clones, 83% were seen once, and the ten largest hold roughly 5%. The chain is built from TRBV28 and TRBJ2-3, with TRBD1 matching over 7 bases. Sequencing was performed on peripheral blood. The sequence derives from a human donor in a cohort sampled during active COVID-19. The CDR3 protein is CASSAYRGGTDTQYF. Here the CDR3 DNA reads TGTGCCAGCAGTGCTTACAGGGGTGGCACAGATACGCAGTATTTT.